This T cell receptor (beta chain) was documented in a study of monozygotic twins with inflammatory bowel disease. Whole-study findings and limits: IBD patients exhibited fewer clonotypes shared with other individuals than healthy twins, particularly with disease activity. By inverse Simpson index, TCRbeta diversity was lower in IBD patients than in healthy co-twins.

Notes on this clonotype: No antigen is known for it.

Researchers isolated total RNA from whole blood without sorting T cells. The unique tags termed UMIs, each holding a 6-nucleotide sample barcode, were added by means of template switching. For each CDR3 protein, TCRdb gives one entry from its re-call of the 5' RACE reads, without DNA. Here the sample table reports around 140,000 distinct CDR3 sequences. The CDR3 has 14 amino acids. Germline CDR1 LGHNA, CDR2 YSLEER. Sequencing used blood. This sequence joins TRBV4-3 and TRBJ2-7; TCRdb proposes TRBD2, but this gene call is untestable without DNA. This receptor was identified in a human donor with ulcerative colitis or Crohn's disease, or a healthy co-twin of an affected twin (not recorded which). The CDR3 loop is CASSHLAEPYEQYF.